A selection of T cell receptor beta chains follows, all from one sample in a study of blood T cell repertoires in COVID-19. Clones were read by immunoSEQ multiplex PCR, and TCRdb kept only the in-frame ones, dropping some. Of about 140,000 clones in the sample, almost 90% were seen once. Sequenced sample: peripheral blood. The receptors come from a woman aged 55 to 70 with acute or convalescent COVID-19. CDR3s include the opening cysteine and the closing phenylalanine or tryptophan. Each record gives: J gene, CDR3 length, D gene, clone size, V gene, CDR3 DNA, CDR3 protein. The D gene is left open where the match is weak. Not every row has a clone size; where given, it reads once, few, many or a size class.

TRBJ1-1 15 TRBD1 NA TRBV5-6 TGTGCCAGCAGCTTGGGACCGGGACAGGCAAATGAAGCTTTCTTT CASSLGPGQANEAFF
TRBJ1-1 15 TRBD1 NA TRBV19 TGTGCCACCTCACCCCCCGACAGGGGCTATACTGAAGCTTTCTTT CATSPPDRGYTEAFF
TRBJ2-1 14 NA NA TRBV2 TGTGCCAGCCTCTGGCAGGGTTGGGACAATGAGCAGTTCTTC CASLWQGWDNEQFF
TRBJ2-7 15 TRBD1 NA TRBV7-2 TGTGCCAGCAGCTTAGCTAGGGGGCTTGAGTACGAGCAGTACTTC CASSLARGLEYEQYF
TRBJ2-6 17 TRBD1 NA TRBV7-6 TGTGCCAGCAGCTTGGGGACAGCCGGCTCTGGGGCCAACGTCCTGACTTTC CASSLGTAGSGANVLTF
TRBJ1-6 13 NA NA TRBV30 TGTGCCTGGGGTACAGGGAAGGATTCACCCCTCCACTTT CAWGTGKDSPLHF
TRBJ1-2 13 NA NA TRBV12-3/TRBV12-4 TGTGCCAGCAGATTACAGAATTCCTATGGCTACACCTTC CASRLQNSYGYTF
TRBJ2-2 13 NA NA TRBV3-1/TRBV3-2 TGTGCCAGCAGCCCTGAGGGCTTCAGGGAGCTGTTTTTT CASSPEGFRELFF
TRBJ2-1 15 TRBD2 NA TRBV12-5 TGTGCTAGTGGTTCCGGGGGGGCCGCGTACAATGAGCAGTTCTTC CASGSGGAAYNEQFF
TRBJ1-2 13 TRBD1 NA TRBV5-6 TGTGCCAGCAGCATGACAGGGCGCTATGGCTACACCTTC CASSMTGRYGYTF
TRBJ2-2 14 NA NA TRBV30 TGTGCCTGGAGTGTACCTAGCTCCGCCGGGGAGCTGTTTTTT CAWSVPSSAGELFF
TRBJ2-5 14 NA NA TRBV15 TGTGCCACCAGCCCTCGACTGAATCAAGAGACCCAGTACTTC CATSPRLNQETQYF
TRBJ2-2 17 TRBD2 NA TRBV7-2 TGTGCCAGCAGCTTAGCGCGGGAGCGGATAGTGACCGGGGAGCTGTTTTTT CASSLARERIVTGELFF
TRBJ2-7 14 TRBD1 NA TRBV28 TGTGCCAGCAGTTTAGGGACAGCTCGACGGGAGCAGTACTTC CASSLGTARREQYF
TRBJ2-5 13 NA NA TRBV29-1 TGCAGCGTTACAACCCAGGCGCAAGAGACCCAGTACTTC CSVTTQAQETQYF
TRBJ2-7 15 TRBD1 NA TRBV2 TGTGCCAGCAGGGACCTCGTGGACAGGCCCTACGAGCAGTACTTC CASRDLVDRPYEQYF
TRBJ1-4 14 NA NA TRBV7-9 TGTGCCAGCACCGGGCAGACCTTTTATGAAAAACTGTTTTTT CASTGQTFYEKLFF
TRBJ2-5 15 NA NA TRBV30 TGTGCCTGGAGCCTGGGCTCAGTGTACCAAGAGACCCAGTACTTC CAWSLGSVYQETQYF
TRBJ2-5 15 TRBD1 many TRBV7-9 TGTGCCAGCAGCTTAGTGGGACAGGTACCCGAGACCCAGTACTTC CASSLVGQVPETQYF
TRBJ1-2 16 TRBD1 NA TRBV2 TGTGCCAGCAGTGAAAGGGGGACAGGGGGCGTTCGGGGCTACACCTTC CASSERGTGGVRGYTF
TRBJ2-1 15 NA NA TRBV5-1 TGCGCCAGCAGCTTGGTCCTAGATCTGTACGATGAGCAGTTCTTC CASSLVLDLYDEQFF
TRBJ2-3 15 TRBD1 NA TRBV7-2 TGTGCCAGCAGCTTAAGGACAGGGGGCGCAGATACGCAGTATTTT CASSLRTGGADTQYF
TRBJ1-1 13 TRBD1 NA TRBV19 TGTGCCAGTAGTATAGGGACAGGGTTTGAAGCTTTCTTT CASSIGTGFEAFF
TRBJ2-5 18 TRBD2 NA TRBV3-1/TRBV3-2 TGTGCCAGCAGCCTTCACCGTGGACTAGGTTGGGAACAAGAGACCCAGTACTTC CASSLHRGLGWEQETQYF
TRBJ1-3 13 TRBD1 NA TRBV11-2 TGTGCCAGCAGCTTTGGCAGGGGGAACACCATATATTTT CASSFGRGNTIYF
TRBJ1-1 15 TRBD1 NA TRBV7-9 TGTGCCAGCAGCTTATGGACAGGGGGGGACACTGAAGCTTTCTTT CASSLWTGGDTEAFF
TRBJ2-7 14 TRBD1 NA TRBV7-2 TGTGCCATCCTGAGACAGGGGGATTCCACGAAACAGTACTTC CAILRQGDSTKQYF
TRBJ1-1 16 NA NA TRBV11-2 TGTGCCAGCAGCTTCACCGAGGCCCGCATGAACACTGAAGCTTTCTTT CASSFTEARMNTEAFF
TRBJ2-3 13 TRBD1 NA TRBV5-1 TGCGCCAGCAGCTTGGGTGAGGACAGGAAACAGTATTTT CASSLGEDRKQYF
TRBJ1-2 14 NA NA TRBV5-4 TGTGCCAGCAGCCAAAAGACAGGTCCCTATGGCTACACCTTC CASSQKTGPYGYTF
TRBJ1-4 18 TRBD1 NA TRBV28 TGTGCCAGCAGTGCTCTCGGGACAGGGAAATTTGGTAATGAAAAACTGTTTTTT CASSALGTGKFGNEKLFF
TRBJ1-2 14 NA NA TRBV7-2 TGTGCCAGCAGCTTAGCGTCCCAGTCCTATGGCTACACCTTC CASSLASQSYGYTF
TRBJ2-7 13 NA NA TRBV11-1 TGTGCCAGCGGGACAACGAGCTCCTACGAGCAGTACTTC CASGTTSSYEQYF
TRBJ2-1 15 TRBD1 NA TRBV6-1 TGTGCCAGCAGTGAAAGCCGACAGGGTTGGAGTGAGCAGTTCTTC CASSESRQGWSEQFF
TRBJ2-3 12 TRBD2 NA TRBV5-1 TGCGCCAGCAGCCTCGGACTAGCGGGGGTGTATTTT CASSLGLAGVYF
TRBJ1-5 15 TRBD1 NA TRBV6-1 TGTGCCAGCAGTGAATTCGGACAGGGACTGGCGCCCCAGCATTTT CASSEFGQGLAPQHF
TRBJ1-4 17 TRBD1 NA TRBV18 TGTGCCAGCTCACGCTACACCCCAGGGGGGACTAATGAAAAACTGTTTTTT CASSRYTPGGTNEKLFF
TRBJ1-2 14 TRBD1 NA TRBV6-2/TRBV6-3 TGTGCCAGCAGTTACCGGACAGGGGCCTATGGCTACACCTTC CASSYRTGAYGYTF
TRBJ1-1 14 NA NA TRBV18 TGTGCCAGCTTTCAGGGGATAATGAACACTGAAGCTTTCTTT CASFQGIMNTEAFF
TRBJ2-7 14 TRBD1 NA TRBV6-2/TRBV6-3 TGTGCCAGCAGTGCGGCCACAGGGGGCTGGGAGCAGTACTTC CASSAATGGWEQYF